These 25 T cell receptor beta chains were all obtained from the same sample, sequenced in a study of OX40 agonist ivuxolimab in advanced cancers. Clones were sequenced by immunoSEQ multiplex PCR, and TCRdb holds only the in-frame ones, with some missing. The sample consists of approximately 70,000 clones, 70% to 90% of them appearing once. The source material was CD4+ or CD8+ T cells sorted from blood, sampled in a trial of the OX40 agonist ivuxolimab. These receptors all stem from an adult with an advanced solid tumor such as melanoma, head and neck, liver or kidney cancer.

This chain's CDR3 is CASSYSILQPQHF. In DNA form, the CDR3 reads TGTGCCAGCAGTTACTCGATCCTCCAGCCCCAGCATTTT. The chain employs TRBV6-5 and TRBJ1-5; unclear D gene. Germline assignment: CDR1 MNHEY and CDR2 SVGAGI. The CDR3 is 13 residues long. Trimming removed 0 bases at V and 7 bases at J, with 7 bases between.

The chain recombines TRBV7-6 with TRBJ2-1, with TRBD2 matching over 9 bases. The CDR3 contains 14 residues. Germline values: CDR1 SGHVS, CDR2 FNYEAQ. V was pared by 6 bases and J by 9 bases, with 9 bases of the junction left unmatched. CDR3 region: CASRRSGTSSEQFF. The CDR3, as DNA: TGTGCCAGCAGACGATCCGGGACTAGCTCTGAGCAGTTCTTC.

The J gene is TRBJ2-1, the V gene TRBV28; 8 bases match TRBD2. The V and J ends lost 4 bases and 1 base, in that order; junction bases with no gene match: 12. The CDR3 consists of 18 residues. CDR1 and CDR2 from the germline V gene are MDHEN and SYDVKM. The CDR3 protein is CASSSMSLLAESYNEQFF. The DNA of the CDR3 is TGTGCCAGCAGTTCTATGTCCTTACTAGCGGAGTCCTACAATGAGCAGTTCTTC. The variable domain in full, with the rest retrieved from reference TRBV28 and TRBJ2-1, is DVKVTQSSRYLVKRTGEKVFLECVQDMDHENMFWYRQDPGLGLRLIYFSYDVKMKEKGDIPEGYSVSREKKERFSLILESASTNQTSMYLCASSSMSLLAESYNEQFFGPGTRLTVL.

The rearrangement uses TRBV19 and TRBJ2-2; no reliable D call. The germline gives CDR1 LNHDA, CDR2 SQIVND (reference sequence). CDR3 length equals 12 residues. The V end lost 4 bases, the J end lost 7 bases, and 7 bases lay between the germline ends. In nucleotides, the CDR3 is TGTGCCAGTAGTACCCAAAACGGGGAGCTGTTTTTT. Its protein is CASSTQNGELFF.

The V call is TRBV7-9, the J call TRBJ1-1; D perhaps matches TRBD1 (5 bases). Germline V gene sequence: CDR1 SEHNR, CDR2 FQNEAQ (reference sequence). This CDR3 region has 15 residues. Deletions cut 0 bases from V and 0 bases from J, with 8 bases between. CDR3 sequence: CASSLAGLLNTEAFF. CDR3 DNA: TGTGCCAGCAGCTTAGCGGGACTGCTGAACACTGAAGCTTTCTTT. The whole variable domain, filled in from reference TRBV7-9 and TRBJ1-1, reads DTGVSQNPRHKITKRGQNVTFRCDPISEHNRLYWYRQTLGQGPEFLTYFQNEAQLEKSRLLSDRFSAERPKGSFSTLEIQRTEQGDSAMYLCASSLAGLLNTEAFFGQGTRLTVV.

The chain combines TRBV5-5 with TRBJ2-5, with 10 nucleotides matching TRBD2. J lost 3 bases, V lost 4 bases, and 3 bases had no gene match. The CDR3 length is 14 residues. Germline V gene sequence: CDR1 SGHKS, CDR2 YYEKEE (reference sequence). In nucleotides, the CDR3 is TGTGCCAGCAGCCGAGGACTAGCGGAAGAGACCCAGTACTTC. Translating it yields CASSRGLAEETQYF.

The chain carries TRBV7-9 and TRBJ2-5; D may be TRBD2 (5 bases). The germline gives CDR1 SEHNR, CDR2 FQNEAQ (reference sequence). Trimming removed 5 bases from V and 0 bases from J, with 10 bases in between. This CDR3 contains 14 residues. The CDR3 region is CASSRGQYQETQYF. The CDR3 DNA reads as TGTGCCAGCAGCCGAGGGCAGTACCAAGAGACCCAGTACTTC.

V and J are TRBV4-3 and TRBJ2-7; tentatively, D is TRBD2 (6 bases). The V gene's germline CDR1 is LGHNA and CDR2 YSLEER. The CDR3 loop spans 15 amino acids. V was clipped by 4 bases and J by 3 bases, with 16 bases between them. The CDR3 sequence is CASSRDSLGVYEQYF. In DNA form, the CDR3 reads TGCGCCAGCAGCCGGGACTCTCTGGGGGTCTACGAGCAGTACTTC.

V gene TRBV7-8 combines with J gene TRBJ1-1, with D hard to call. V shed 3 bases and J shed 4 bases, with 9 bases lying between them. The CDR3 is 13 residues long. The germline V gene encodes CDR1 SGHVS and CDR2 FQNEAQ. The CDR3 nucleotides read TGTGCCAGCAGCTTTCTCCAGGTCACTGAAGCTTTCTTT. Protein: CASSFLQVTEAFF.

The genes are TRBV28 and TRBJ1-4; D unclear. Germline CDR1 MDHEN, CDR2 SYDVKM. V was cut by 5 bases and J by 0 bases, with 7 bases left in between. The CDR3 loop spans 14 amino acids. The CDR3 is CASSETTTNEKLFF. The CDR3 DNA reads TGTGCCAGCAGTGAGACCACAACTAATGAAAAACTGTTTTTT.

The V call is TRBV7-2, the J call TRBJ2-3, with D tentatively TRBD1 (6 bases). The ends were cut back, 2 bases at V and 4 bases at J, with 10 bases in the middle. The germline V gene encodes CDR1 SGHTA and CDR2 FQGNSA. The CDR3 runs 14 residues. CDR3 sequence reads: CASSLNRVADTQYF. For the CDR3, the DNA is TGTGCCAGCAGCTTAAACAGGGTGGCAGATACGCAGTATTTT.

In this sample, this clone turned up once. The rearrangement links TRBV28 to TRBJ2-1; 9 bases match TRBD2. The CDR3 runs 15 residues. Germline CDR1 is MDHEN and CDR2 is SYDVKM. Trimming removed 2 bases from V and 5 bases from J; junction bases left unmatched: 4. The DNA for the CDR3 is TGTGCCAGCAGTTTAGCGGGAGGGCCGCACAATGAGCAGTTCTTC. Translated: CASSLAGGPHNEQFF.

The gene calls are TRBV5-4 and TRBJ2-2; TRBD1 matches at 9 bases. The CDR3 loop spans 16 amino acids. In germline, CDR1 is SGHNT, CDR2 YYREEE (reference sequence). Trimming at V came to 3 bases and at J to 2 bases, leaving 5 bases not matched to a gene. The CDR3 reads CASSYTGGPNTGELFF. The CDR3 coding sequence is TGTGCCAGCAGCTATACAGGGGGCCCCAACACCGGGGAGCTGTTTTTT. The full variable domain, its missing parts supplied by reference TRBV5-4 and TRBJ2-2, is ETGVTQSPTHLIKTRGQQVTLRCSSQSGHNTVSWYQQALGQGPQFIFQYYREEENGRGNFPPRFSGLQFPNYSSELNVNALELDDSALYLCASSYTGGPNTGELFFGEGSRLTVL.

This clone was observed a few times. The chain joins TRBV5-1 to TRBJ1-6; D not certain. The length of the CDR3 is 15 residues. Germline-derived CDR1 and CDR2 are SGHRS and YFSETQ. V gave up 4 bases and J gave up 7 bases, with 15 bases separating them. CDR3 protein: CASSPGWLANSPLHF. In DNA form, the CDR3 reads TGCGCCAGCAGCCCGGGGTGGTTGGCAAATTCACCCCTCCACTTT.

This clone was observed a handful of times. V usage is TRBV28 and J usage is TRBJ1-1; D unclear. Per germline, CDR1 MDHEN and CDR2 SYDVKM. Trimming took off 3 bases at V and 1 base at J, with 15 bases between the two ends. This CDR3 contains 16 residues. The chain's CDR3 is CASSFLRRRKNTEAFF. The DNA for the CDR3 is TGTGCCAGCAGTTTCCTTCGCAGGCGGAAGAACACTGAAGCTTTCTTT. The full variable domain, rest sourced from reference TRBV28 and TRBJ1-1, is DVKVTQSSRYLVKRTGEKVFLECVQDMDHENMFWYRQDPGLGLRLIYFSYDVKMKEKGDIPEGYSVSREKKERFSLILESASTNQTSMYLCASSFLRRRKNTEAFFGQGTRLTVV.

This clone was seen more than once but under ten times. The chain couples TRBV6-1 to TRBJ1-5; no clear D. The CDR3 runs 13 residues. Germline V CDR1 and CDR2: MNHNS, SASEGT. Trimming removed 0 bases at V and 7 bases at J, with 7 bases between. In nucleotides, the CDR3 is TGTGCCAGCAGTGAAGCAGGGATCCAGCCCCAGCATTTT. Protein: CASSEAGIQPQHF.

Only one count was recorded for this clone. The chain joins TRBV27 to TRBJ2-2, with no clear D. Per germline, CDR1 MNHEY and CDR2 SMNVEV (reference sequence). This CDR3 region has 15 residues. Trimming left V 0 bases short and J 1 base short, with 6 bases between. The CDR3 protein is CASSLSGRNTGELFF. The CDR3 bases are TGTGCCAGCAGTTTATCGGGAAGGAACACCGGGGAGCTGTTTTTT.

The CDR3 loop reads CAITPTDFPGSGANVLTF. The DNA for the CDR3 is TGTGCCATCACCCCGACCGACTTTCCCGGCTCTGGGGCCAACGTCCTGACTTTC. This chain connects TRBV10-3 to TRBJ2-6; no firm D call. Germline lookup yields CDR1 ENHRY and CDR2 SYGVKD. The CDR3 has 18 residues. Between the trimmed V and J ends, which lost 7 bases and 0 bases, there was a span of 19 bases.

The rearrangement joins TRBV15 to TRBJ2-1, with TRBD2 matching 16 bases. This CDR3 contains 20 residues. The germline gives CDR1 LNHNV, CDR2 YYDKDF (reference sequence). Losses at the gene ends were 0 bases for V and 7 bases for J; bases not matched to a gene: 12. The DNA for the CDR3 is TGTGCCACCAGCAGAGACCTGGGACTAGCGGGAGGGGGAGTTGGAAATGAGCAGTTCTTC. Translating gives CATSRDLGLAGGGVGNEQFF.

The rearrangement uses TRBV5-4 and TRBJ2-3; the D is unclear. The germline V and J ends were trimmed by 1 base and 3 bases, with 12 bases remaining between them. The CDR3 loop spans 15 amino acids. Germline V gene lookup returns CDR1 SGHNT and CDR2 YYREEE (reference sequence). The CDR3, as DNA: TGTGCCAGCAGCTTGAACGTCCAAGGTACAGATACGCAGTATTTT. Protein sequence: CASSLNVQGTDTQYF.

This clone was seen more than once but under ten times. The rearrangement links TRBV5-6 to TRBJ2-7; the D gene is possibly TRBD1 (6 bases). The V end lost 5 bases, the J end lost 1 base, and 10 bases lay between the germline ends. Germline V gives CDR1 SGHDT, CDR2 YYEEEE. The CDR3 has 13 amino acids. CDR3 region: CASRDQGSYEQYF. CDR3 coding DNA: TGTGCCAGCAGGGACCAGGGGTCCTACGAGCAGTACTTC. Filled out from reference TRBV5-6 and TRBJ2-7, the complete variable domain reads DAGVTQSPTHLIKTRGQQVTLRCSPKSGHDTVSWYQQALGQGPQFIFQYYEEEERQRGNFPDRFSGHQFPNYSSELNVNALLLGDSALYLCASRDQGSYEQYFGPGTRLTVT.

This chain connects TRBV21-1 to TRBJ2-2; TRBD2 is taken as the D call from the table, unchecked against the DNA. TRBV21-1 is termed a pseudogene. The CDR3 consists of 16 residues. The CDR3 here is CASSQRDLRGTGELFF. For the CDR3, the DNA is TGTGCCAGCAGCCAACGAGACCTGCGGGGGACCGGGGAGCTGTTTTTT.

The chain joins TRBV6-5 to TRBJ1-3; D is perhaps TRBD1 (5 bases). The CDR3 is made up of 15 amino acids. Germline CDR1 reads MNHEY; CDR2 reads SVGAGI. Between the trimmed V and J ends, which lost 4 bases and 0 bases, there was a span of 10 bases. The CDR3 region has the DNA TGTGCCAGCAGTTTGGGACGGACCTCTGGAAACACCATATATTTT. Translated, it gives CASSLGRTSGNTIYF.

The chain has TRBV5-6 and TRBJ1-4; tentative D call: TRBD1 (6 bases). CDR1 and CDR2 (germline): SGHDT, YYEEEE. The germline V and J ends were trimmed by 2 bases and 8 bases, with 7 bases remaining between them. The CDR3 is made up of 12 amino acids. The CDR3 nucleotides are TGTGCCAGCAGCTTAGGGGGGGAAAAACTGTTTTTT. Encoded protein: CASSLGGEKLFF.

In this sample, this clone turned up once. The rearrangement uses TRBV21-1 and TRBJ1-2; TRBD1 is taken as the D call from the table, unchecked against the DNA. TRBV21-1 is flagged as a pseudogene. This CDR3 is built from 17 residues. The CDR3 region is CASSKASQTGAMGGYTF. As DNA, the CDR3 is TGTGCCAGCAGCAAAGCCTCCCAGACAGGGGCTATGGGTGGCTACACCTTC.